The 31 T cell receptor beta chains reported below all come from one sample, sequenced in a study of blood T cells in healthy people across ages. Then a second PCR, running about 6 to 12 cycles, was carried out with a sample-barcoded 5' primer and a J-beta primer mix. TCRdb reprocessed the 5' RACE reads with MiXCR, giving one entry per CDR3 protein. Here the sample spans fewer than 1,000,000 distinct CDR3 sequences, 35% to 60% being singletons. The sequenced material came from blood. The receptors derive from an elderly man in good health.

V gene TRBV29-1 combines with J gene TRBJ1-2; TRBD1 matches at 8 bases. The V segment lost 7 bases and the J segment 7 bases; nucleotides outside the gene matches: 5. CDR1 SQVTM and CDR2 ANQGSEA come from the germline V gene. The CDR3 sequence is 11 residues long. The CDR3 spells CSDDRGPGYTF. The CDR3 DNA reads TGCAGCGATGACAGGGGCCCTGGCTACACCTTC.

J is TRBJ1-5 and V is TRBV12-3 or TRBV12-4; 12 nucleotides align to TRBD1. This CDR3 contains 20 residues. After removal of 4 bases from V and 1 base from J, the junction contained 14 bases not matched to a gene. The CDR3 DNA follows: TGTGCCAGCAGTTCCCGGGACAGGGGGCAGCGGGACCTAAGCAATCAGCCCCAGCATTTT. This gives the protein CASSSRDRGQRDLSNQPQHF.

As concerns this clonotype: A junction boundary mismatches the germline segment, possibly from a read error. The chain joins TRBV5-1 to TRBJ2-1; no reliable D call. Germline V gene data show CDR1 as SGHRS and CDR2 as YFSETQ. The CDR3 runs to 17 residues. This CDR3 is CAGSPGARLSSYNEQFF. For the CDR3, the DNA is TGCGCCGGCAGCCCTGGTGCCCGCCTTAGCTCCTACAATGAGCAGTTCTTC.

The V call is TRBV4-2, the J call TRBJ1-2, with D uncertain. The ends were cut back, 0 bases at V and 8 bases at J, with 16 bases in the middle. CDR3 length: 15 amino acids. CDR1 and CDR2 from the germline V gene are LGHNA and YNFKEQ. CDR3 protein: CASSQDLGREEGYTF. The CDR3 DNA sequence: TGTGCCAGCAGCCAAGATTTGGGGAGGGAAGAGGGCTACACCTTC.

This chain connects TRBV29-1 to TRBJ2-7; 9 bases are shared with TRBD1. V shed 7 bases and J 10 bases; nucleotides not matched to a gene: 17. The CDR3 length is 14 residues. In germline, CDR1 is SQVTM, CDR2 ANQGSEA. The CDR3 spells CSAKPGQGSLVQYF. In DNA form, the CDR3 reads TGCAGCGCCAAACCGGGACAGGGTTCTTTGGTTCAGTACTTC.

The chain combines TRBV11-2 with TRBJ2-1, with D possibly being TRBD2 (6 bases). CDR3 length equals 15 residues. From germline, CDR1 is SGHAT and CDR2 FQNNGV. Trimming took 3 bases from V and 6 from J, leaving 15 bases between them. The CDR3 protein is CASSFRVWRGNEQFF. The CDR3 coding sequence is TGTGCCAGCAGCTTTCGAGTTTGGAGGGGCAATGAGCAGTTCTTC. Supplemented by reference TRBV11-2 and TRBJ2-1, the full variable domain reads EAGVAQSPRYKIIEKRQSVAFWCNPISGHATLYWYQQILGQGPKLLIQFQNNGVVDDSQLPKDRFSAERLKGVDSTLKIQPAKLEDSAVYLCASSFRVWRGNEQFFGPGTRLTVL.

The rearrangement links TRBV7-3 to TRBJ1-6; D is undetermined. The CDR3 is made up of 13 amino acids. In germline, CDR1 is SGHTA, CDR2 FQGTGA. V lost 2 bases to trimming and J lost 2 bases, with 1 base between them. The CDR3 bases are TGTGCCAGCAGCTTAGCCTATAATTCACCCCTCCACTTT. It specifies CASSLAYNSPLHF.

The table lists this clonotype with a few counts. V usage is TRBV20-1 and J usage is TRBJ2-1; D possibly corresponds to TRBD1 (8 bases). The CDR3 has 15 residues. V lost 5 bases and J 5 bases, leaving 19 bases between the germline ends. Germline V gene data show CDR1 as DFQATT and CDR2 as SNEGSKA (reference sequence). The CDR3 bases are TGCAGTGCTGAGACAGGGGCTAGCGGAAACAATGAGCAGTTCTTC. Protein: CSAETGASGNNEQFF.

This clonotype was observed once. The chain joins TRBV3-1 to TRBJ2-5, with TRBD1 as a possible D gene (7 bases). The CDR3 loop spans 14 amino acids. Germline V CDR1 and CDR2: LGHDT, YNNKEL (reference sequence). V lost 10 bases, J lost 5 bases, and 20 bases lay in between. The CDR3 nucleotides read TGTGCCACCCGTTCGGAGGGGGCCGGTGAGACCCAGTACTTC. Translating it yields CATRSEGAGETQYF.

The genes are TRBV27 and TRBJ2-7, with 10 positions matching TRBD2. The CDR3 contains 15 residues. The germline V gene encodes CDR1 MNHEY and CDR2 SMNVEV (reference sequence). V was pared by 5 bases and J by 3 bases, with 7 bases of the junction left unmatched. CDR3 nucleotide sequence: TGTGCCAGCAGTCCCCATAGCGGGAGGCTCTACGAGCAGTACTTC. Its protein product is CASSPHSGRLYEQYF.

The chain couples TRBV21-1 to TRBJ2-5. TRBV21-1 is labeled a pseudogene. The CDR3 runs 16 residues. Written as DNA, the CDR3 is TGTGCCAGCAGCAAAGGAAGAGACAGGCACCAAGAGACCCAGTACTTC. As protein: CASSKGRDRHQETQYF.

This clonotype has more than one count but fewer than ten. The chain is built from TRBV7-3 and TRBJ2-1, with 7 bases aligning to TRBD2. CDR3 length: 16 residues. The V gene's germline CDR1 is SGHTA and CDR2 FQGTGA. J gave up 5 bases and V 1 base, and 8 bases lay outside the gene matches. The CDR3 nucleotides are TGTGCCAGCAGCTTAAGATGGGCTAGCGGACACAATGAGCAGTTCTTC. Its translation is CASSLRWASGHNEQFF.

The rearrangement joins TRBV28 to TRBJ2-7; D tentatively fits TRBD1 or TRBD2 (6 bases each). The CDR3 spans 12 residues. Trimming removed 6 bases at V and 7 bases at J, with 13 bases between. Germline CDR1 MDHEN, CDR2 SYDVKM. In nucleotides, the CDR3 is TGTGCCAGCAGCCGATTAGGGGGGGAGCAGTACTTC. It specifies CASSRLGGEQYF.

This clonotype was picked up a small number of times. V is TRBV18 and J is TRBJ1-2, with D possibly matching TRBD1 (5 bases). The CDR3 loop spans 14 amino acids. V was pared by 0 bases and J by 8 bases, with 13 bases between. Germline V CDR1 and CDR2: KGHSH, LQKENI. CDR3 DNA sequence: TGTGCCAGCTCACCACCGGTCAGGGCAGACGGCTACACCTTC. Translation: CASSPPVRADGYTF. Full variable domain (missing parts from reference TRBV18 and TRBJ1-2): NAGVMQNPRHLVRRRGQEARLRCSPMKGHSHVYWYRQLPEEGLKFMVYLQKENIIDESGMPKERFSAEFPKEGPSILRIQQVVRGDSAAYFCASSPPVRADGYTFGSGTRLTVV.

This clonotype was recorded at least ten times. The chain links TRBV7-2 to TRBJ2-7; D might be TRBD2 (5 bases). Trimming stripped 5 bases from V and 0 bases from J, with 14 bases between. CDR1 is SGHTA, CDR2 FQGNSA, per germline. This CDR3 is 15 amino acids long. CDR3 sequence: CASSHDYSASYEQYF. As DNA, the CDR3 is TGTGCCAGCAGCCATGACTATAGCGCCTCCTACGAGCAGTACTTC.

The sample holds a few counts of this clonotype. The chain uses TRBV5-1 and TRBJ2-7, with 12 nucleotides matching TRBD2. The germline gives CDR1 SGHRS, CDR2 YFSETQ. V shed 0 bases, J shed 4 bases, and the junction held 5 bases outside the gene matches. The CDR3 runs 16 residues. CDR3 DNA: TGCGCCAGCAGCTTGGGGTCCGGGACTAGCGGGTACGAGCAGTACTTC. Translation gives CASSLGSGTSGYEQYF. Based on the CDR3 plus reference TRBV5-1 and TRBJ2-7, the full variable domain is KAGVTQTPRYLIKTRGQQVTLSCSPISGHRSVSWYQQTPGQGLQFLFEYFSETQRNKGNFPGRFSGRQFSNSRSEMNVSTLELGDSALYLCASSLGSGTSGYEQYFGPGTRLTVT.

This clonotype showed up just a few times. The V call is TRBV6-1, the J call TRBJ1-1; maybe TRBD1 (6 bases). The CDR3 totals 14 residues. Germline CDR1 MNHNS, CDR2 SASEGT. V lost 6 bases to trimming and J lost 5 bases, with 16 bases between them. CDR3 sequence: CASRNVQGVTEAFF. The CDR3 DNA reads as TGTGCCAGCAGAAATGTACAGGGAGTAACTGAAGCTTTCTTT.

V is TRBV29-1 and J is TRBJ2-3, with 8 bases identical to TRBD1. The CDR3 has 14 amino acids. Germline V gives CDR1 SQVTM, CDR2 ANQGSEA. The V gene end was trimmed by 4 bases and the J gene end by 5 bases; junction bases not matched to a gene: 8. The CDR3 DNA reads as TGCAGCGTTGTCGGGCAGGGGGCAGGAGATACGCAGTATTTT. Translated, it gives CSVVGQGAGDTQYF.

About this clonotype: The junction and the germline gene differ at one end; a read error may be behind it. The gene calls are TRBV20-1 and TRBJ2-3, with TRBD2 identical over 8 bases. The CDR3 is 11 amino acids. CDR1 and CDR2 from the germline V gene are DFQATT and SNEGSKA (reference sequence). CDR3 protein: CSVRSSGPQYF. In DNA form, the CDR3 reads TGCAGTGTTAGATCTAGCGGGCCGCAGTATTTT.

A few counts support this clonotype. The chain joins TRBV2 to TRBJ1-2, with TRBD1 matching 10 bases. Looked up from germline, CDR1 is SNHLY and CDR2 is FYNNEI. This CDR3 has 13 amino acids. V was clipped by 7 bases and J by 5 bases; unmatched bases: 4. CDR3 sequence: CASKGQGFYGYTF. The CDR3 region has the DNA TGTGCCAGCAAGGGACAGGGGTTTTATGGCTACACCTTC.

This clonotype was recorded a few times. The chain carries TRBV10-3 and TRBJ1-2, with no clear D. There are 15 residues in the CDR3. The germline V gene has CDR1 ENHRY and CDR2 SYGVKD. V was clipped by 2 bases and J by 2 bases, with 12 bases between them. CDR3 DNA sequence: TGTGCCATCAGTGAGAAAAGTCAATCAAACTATGGCTACACCTTC. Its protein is CAISEKSQSNYGYTF.

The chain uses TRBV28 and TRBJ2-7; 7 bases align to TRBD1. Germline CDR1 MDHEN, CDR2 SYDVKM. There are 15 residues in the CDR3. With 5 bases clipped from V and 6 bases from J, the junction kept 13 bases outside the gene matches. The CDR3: CASSSLTGFLREQYF. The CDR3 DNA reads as TGTGCCAGCAGTAGTCTGACAGGGTTCCTTCGCGAGCAGTACTTC.

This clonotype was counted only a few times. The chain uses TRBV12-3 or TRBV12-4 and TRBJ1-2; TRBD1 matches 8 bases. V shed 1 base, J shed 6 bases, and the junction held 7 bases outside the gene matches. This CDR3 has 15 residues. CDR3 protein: CASSLVQGAKDGYTF. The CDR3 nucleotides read TGTGCCAGCAGTTTAGTGCAGGGGGCAAAGGATGGCTACACCTTC.

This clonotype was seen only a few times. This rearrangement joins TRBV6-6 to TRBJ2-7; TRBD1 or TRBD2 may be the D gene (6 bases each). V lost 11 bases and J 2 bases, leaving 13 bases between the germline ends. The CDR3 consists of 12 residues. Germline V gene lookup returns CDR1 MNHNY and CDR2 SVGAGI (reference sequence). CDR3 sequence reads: CASGGNTYEQYF. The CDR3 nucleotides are TGTGCCTCCGGGGGCAACACCTACGAGCAGTACTTC.

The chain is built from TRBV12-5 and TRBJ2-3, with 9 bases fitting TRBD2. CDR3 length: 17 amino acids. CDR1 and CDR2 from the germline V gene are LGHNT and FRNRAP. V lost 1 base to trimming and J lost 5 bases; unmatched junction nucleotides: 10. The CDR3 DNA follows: TGTGCTAGTGGTTTGGGGTCTAGCGGGGATGGTAAAGATACGCAGTATTTT. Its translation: CASGLGSSGDGKDTQYF.

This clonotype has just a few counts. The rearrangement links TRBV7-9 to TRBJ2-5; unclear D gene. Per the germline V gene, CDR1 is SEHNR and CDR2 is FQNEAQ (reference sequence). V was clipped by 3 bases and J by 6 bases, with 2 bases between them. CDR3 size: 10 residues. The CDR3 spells CASSLQTQYF. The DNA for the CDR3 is TGTGCCAGCAGCTTGCAGACCCAGTACTTC.

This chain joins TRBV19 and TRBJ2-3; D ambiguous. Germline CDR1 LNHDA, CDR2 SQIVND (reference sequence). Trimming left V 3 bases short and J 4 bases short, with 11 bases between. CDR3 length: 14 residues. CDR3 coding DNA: TGTGCCAGTAGTATTGTTGCAGGACCAGATACGCAGTATTTT. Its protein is CASSIVAGPDTQYF.

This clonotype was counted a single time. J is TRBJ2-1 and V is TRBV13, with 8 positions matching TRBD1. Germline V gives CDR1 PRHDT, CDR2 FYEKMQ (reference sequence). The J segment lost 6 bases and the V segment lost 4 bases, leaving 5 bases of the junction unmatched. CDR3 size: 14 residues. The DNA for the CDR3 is TGTGCCAGCAGCTGGGGACAGGCCATCAATGAGCAGTTCTTC. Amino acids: CASSWGQAINEQFF.

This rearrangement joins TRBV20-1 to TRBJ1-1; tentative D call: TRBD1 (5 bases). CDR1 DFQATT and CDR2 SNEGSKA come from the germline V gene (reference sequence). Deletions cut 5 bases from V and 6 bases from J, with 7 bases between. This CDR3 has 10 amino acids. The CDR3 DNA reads TGCAGTGCTTTGGGGGCTGAAGCTTTCTTT. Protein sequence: CSALGAEAFF.

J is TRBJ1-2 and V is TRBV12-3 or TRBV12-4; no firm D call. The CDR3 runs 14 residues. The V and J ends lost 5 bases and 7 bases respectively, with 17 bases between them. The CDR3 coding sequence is TGTGCCAGCAGTGGCTATGGCGCAAGGTCTGGCTACACCTTC. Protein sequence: CASSGYGARSGYTF.

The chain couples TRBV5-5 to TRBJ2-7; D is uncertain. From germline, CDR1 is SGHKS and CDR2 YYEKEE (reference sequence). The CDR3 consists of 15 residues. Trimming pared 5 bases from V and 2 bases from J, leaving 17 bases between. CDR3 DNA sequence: TGTGCCAGCAGGACCCGGGCAGGAGAAACCTACGAGCAGTACTTC. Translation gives CASRTRAGETYEQYF.